This T cell receptor (beta chain) was obtained from a study of CD8+CD57+ T cells in acquired aplastic anemia. Genomic DNA constituted the template upon which TCR beta VDJ and CDR3 profiling was performed. TCRdb re-called the reads through MiXCR, storing one row per CDR3 protein. The sample holds under 350,000 distinct CDR3 sequences, approximately 58% seen once. This clonotype has only a few counts. Antigen: not known. The germline V gene encodes CDR1 SGHVS and CDR2 FQNEAQ. CDR3 length: 14 residues. V lost 2 bases, J lost 1 base, and 9 bases lay in between. Patients chosen for sequencing had shown CD8+CD57+ cell expansion by flow cytometry. Study results and caveats: There were 25 to 30 CD8+ CDR3 sequences that occurred in both patients and controls.

J is TRBJ2-7 and V is TRBV7-8, with D perhaps matching TRBD1 or TRBD2 (5 bases each). Material for sequencing was sorted CD4+, CD8+, or CD8+CD57+ T cells (not recorded which) from PBMCs. This clonotype was sampled from a human donor with aplastic anemia. The CDR3 DNA reads as TGTGCCAGCAGCTTAAGGGACCAGTCCTACGAGCAGTACTTC. Protein: CASSLRDQSYEQYF.